The 27 T cell receptor beta chains below come from one sample, sequenced in a study of CD8 T cells in ankylosing spondylitis. MiXCR, applied by TCRdb to the 5' RACE reads, yields one record per CDR3 protein. The data contain nearly 350,000 distinct CDR3 sequences, about 14% of them singletons. The sequenced sample consisted of blood, either unsorted or a sorted T cell fraction (not recorded which). These receptors all come from a male donor with ankylosing spondylitis or in good health (not recorded which).

The chain links TRBV19 to TRBJ1-5; possible D gene TRBD1, 6 bases. The CDR3 runs to 14 residues. The germline V gene encodes CDR1 LNHDA and CDR2 SQIVND (reference sequence). The V and J ends lost 5 bases and 7 bases respectively, with 15 bases between them. CDR3 sequence: CASSVAGEFQPQHF. The CDR3 DNA reads as TGTGCCAGTAGTGTGGCAGGGGAGTTCCAGCCCCAGCATTTT.

The sample holds a few counts of this clonotype. V gene TRBV15 combines with J gene TRBJ1-5; unclear D gene. Germline CDR1 reads LNHNV; CDR2 reads YYDKDF (reference sequence). V was shortened by 3 bases and J by 7 bases, with 10 bases between the two germline ends. The CDR3 loop spans 13 amino acids. CDR3 in amino acids: CATSSPSEQPQHF. CDR3 coding DNA: TGTGCCACCAGCAGCCCCAGCGAACAGCCCCAGCATTTT.

This chain links TRBV15 with TRBJ1-2; maybe TRBD1 (5 bases). V gave up 0 bases and J gave up 7 bases, with 6 bases separating them. The CDR3 totals 12 residues. Germline CDR1 is LNHNV and CDR2 is YYDKDF (reference sequence). The CDR3 reads CATSRDGAGYTF. In DNA, the CDR3 is TGTGCCACCAGCAGAGATGGGGCTGGCTACACCTTC.

This clonotype was picked up a small number of times. The chain links TRBV29-1 to TRBJ2-2, with D uncertain. V was clipped by 4 bases and J by 5 bases, with 11 bases between them. The CDR3 is made up of 13 amino acids. Germline-derived CDR1 and CDR2 are SQVTM and ANQGSEA. For the CDR3, the DNA is TGCAGCGTTGCAAGGCAGCTAACCGGGGAGCTGTTTTTT. It is translated as CSVARQLTGELFF.

This clonotype has just a few counts. The chain is built from TRBV20-1 and TRBJ2-7, with 8 bases aligning to TRBD2. The V segment lost 3 bases and the J segment 0 bases; nucleotides outside the gene matches: 7. This CDR3 has 15 amino acids. Looked up from germline, CDR1 is DFQATT and CDR2 is SNEGSKA (reference sequence). CDR3 residues: CSARVTSGSSYEQYF. DNA of the CDR3: TGCAGTGCTAGGGTTACTAGCGGAAGCTCCTACGAGCAGTACTTC.

This clonotype has just a few counts. The chain uses TRBV20-1 and TRBJ2-1, with 9 nucleotides matching TRBD2. CDR1 DFQATT and CDR2 SNEGSKA come from the germline V gene (reference sequence). The CDR3 covers 14 residues. J gave up 7 bases and V 7 bases, and 11 bases lay outside the gene matches. The CDR3 DNA reads as TGCAGTGTGAGAGTTCTAGCGGGAAGGAATGAGCAGTTCTTC. Amino acids: CSVRVLAGRNEQFF.

This clonotype was seen a single time. The V gene is TRBV18, the J gene TRBJ2-7; 7 bases fit TRBD2. V dropped 3 bases and J dropped 3; count of bases not matched to a gene: 11. The CDR3 totals 16 residues. CDR1 KGHSH and CDR2 LQKENI come from the germline V gene. The CDR3 region is CASSPPSAGSRYEQYF. The CDR3 DNA reads as TGTGCCAGCTCACCTCCCTCAGCGGGATCCCGCTACGAGCAGTACTTC.

V and J are TRBV5-1 and TRBJ2-7, with 8 bases aligning to TRBD1. The CDR3 length is 15 residues. V shed 3 bases and J 8 bases; nucleotides not matched to a gene: 13. The germline CDR1 and CDR2 sequences are SGHRS and YFSETQ. The CDR3 DNA reads as TGCGCCAGCAGCTCCCGGGACAGGCAAGGGGTCAAGCAGTACTTC. Translated: CASSSRDRQGVKQYF.

This clonotype was picked up a small number of times. This rearrangement joins TRBV5-1 to TRBJ2-5; 7 positions agree with TRBD2. Germline CDR1 and CDR2: SGHRS and YFSETQ. CDR3 length equals 15 residues. The ends lost 3 bases at V and 5 bases at J; junction bases unmatched: 10. CDR3 sequence: CASSSWEGGRETQYF. The CDR3 bases are TGCGCCAGCAGCTCCTGGGAGGGTGGAAGGGAGACCCAGTACTTC. The whole variable domain, remainder taken from reference TRBV5-1 and TRBJ2-5, is KAGVTQTPRYLIKTRGQQVTLSCSPISGHRSVSWYQQTPGQGLQFLFEYFSETQRNKGNFPGRFSGRQFSNSRSEMNVSTLELGDSALYLCASSSWEGGRETQYFGPGTRLLVL.

The chain carries TRBV7-9 and TRBJ2-3; the D is unclear. Germline CDR1 reads SEHNR; CDR2 reads FQNEAQ (reference sequence). The length of the CDR3 is 16 residues. Trimming left V 7 bases short and J 2 bases short, with 19 bases between. The CDR3 DNA reads TGTGCCAGCATCCCATCAAGGGCTCCCAACACAGATACGCAGTATTTT. It codes for CASIPSRAPNTDTQYF.

The V gene is TRBV7-8, the J gene TRBJ1-4; D unresolved. CDR1 and CDR2 from the germline V gene are SGHVS and FQNEAQ. Trimming stripped 1 base from V and 5 bases from J, with 8 bases between. CDR3 length equals 14 residues. The CDR3 is CASSLVAHNEKLFF. CDR3 bases: TGTGCCAGCAGCTTAGTTGCCCACAATGAAAAACTGTTTTTT.

The V and J genes are TRBV5-1 and TRBJ2-5, with TRBD2 matching over 8 bases. Germline CDR1 reads SGHRS; CDR2 reads YFSETQ. The CDR3 is 15 amino acids. The ends lost 2 bases at V and 5 bases at J; junction bases unmatched: 8. The CDR3 spells CASSLSGRALETQYF. The CDR3, as DNA: TGCGCCAGCAGCTTAAGCGGGAGAGCTTTGGAGACCCAGTACTTC.

There are a few counts of this clonotype. The chain is built from TRBV5-1 and TRBJ1-1; D gene unclear. Trimming removed 2 bases from V and 4 bases from J, with 12 bases in between. CDR3 size: 14 residues. Germline V CDR1 and CDR2: SGHRS, YFSETQ. CDR3: CASSLGSFATEAFF. The DNA of the CDR3 is TGCGCCAGCAGCTTAGGCAGCTTTGCCACTGAAGCTTTCTTT.

This clonotype has just a few counts. The CDR3 reads CASSSAGTGVNSPLHF. CDR3 sequence (DNA): TGCGCCAGCAGCTCTGCCGGGACAGGGGTTAATTCACCCCTCCACTTT. The V call is TRBV5-1, the J call TRBJ1-6; 10 bases match TRBD1. This CDR3 is 16 amino acids long. Trimming cost V 3 bases and J 6 bases; bases outside gene matches: 6. CDR1 is SGHRS and CDR2 is YFSETQ in the germline V gene.

This clonotype was observed a handful of times. J is TRBJ2-1 and V is TRBV12-3 or TRBV12-4, with D uncertain. The V end was cut by 7 bases, the J end by 6 bases, with 13 bases between. CDR3 length: 13 amino acids. The CDR3 nucleotides read TGTGCCAGCATAGGGTCTCCCCTCAATGAGCAGTTCTTC. Amino acids: CASIGSPLNEQFF.

This clonotype turned up a few times. This chain joins TRBV12-3 or TRBV12-4 and TRBJ1-4, with 9 nucleotides matching TRBD1. There are 16 residues in the CDR3. The ends lost 5 bases at V and 8 bases at J; junction bases unmatched: 12. This CDR3 reads CASSPHPGQGGEKLFF. Here the CDR3 DNA reads TGTGCCAGCAGTCCACATCCGGGACAGGGTGGAGAAAAACTGTTTTTT.

A few counts support this clonotype. The chain recombines TRBV18 with TRBJ2-1; D is perhaps TRBD1 (6 bases). Trimming took off 8 bases at V and 5 bases at J, with 16 bases between the two ends. CDR3 length: 14 amino acids. Germline CDR1 is KGHSH and CDR2 is LQKENI. The CDR3, as DNA: TGTGCCAGCCTAGCCGGGACAACTAACAATGAGCAGTTCTTC. Its translation: CASLAGTTNNEQFF.

The V and J genes are TRBV20-1 and TRBJ2-2; D possibly corresponds to TRBD2 (5 bases). Per germline, CDR1 DFQATT and CDR2 SNEGSKA (reference sequence). The V gene lost 5 bases and the J gene lost 1 base, with 14 bases spanning the gap. The CDR3 totals 15 residues. The CDR3 DNA reads TGCAGTGCTGGAGGTTCGGGGTTGAACACCGGGGAGCTGTTTTTT. As protein: CSAGGSGLNTGELFF.

This clonotype has only a few counts. This chain connects TRBV20-1 to TRBJ2-1, with D possibly TRBD2 on 5 matching bases. CDR1 is DFQATT, CDR2 SNEGSKA, per germline (reference sequence). The CDR3 is 16 amino acids. V was cut by 4 bases and J by 3 bases, with 19 bases left in between. CDR3 sequence reads: CSAIPMASGSYNEQFF. CDR3 nucleotides: TGCAGTGCTATACCAATGGCGAGCGGCAGCTACAATGAGCAGTTCTTC.

Many counts were recorded for this clonotype. V gene TRBV29-1 combines with J gene TRBJ1-2, with 7 bases fitting TRBD1. This CDR3 spans 12 amino acids. CDR1 SQVTM and CDR2 ANQGSEA come from the germline V gene. Trimming took 6 bases from V and 4 from J; bases not matched to a gene: 5. In DNA, the CDR3 is TGCAGCGTCGATAACAGGGGCTATGGCTACACCTTC. Translation gives CSVDNRGYGYTF.

This clonotype has only a few counts. The chain joins TRBV3-1 to TRBJ2-1; tentatively, D is TRBD2 (5 bases). The CDR3 totals 12 residues. Trimming shortened V by 1 base and J by 12 bases, and 10 bases separated the two germline ends. The germline V gene encodes CDR1 LGHDT and CDR2 YNNKEL (reference sequence). CDR3 DNA: TGTGCCAGCAGCCAAGCCCGGGGTGGGCAGTTCTTC. It is translated as CASSQARGGQFF.

This clonotype was seen at least ten times. In DNA, the CDR3 is TGTGCCAGCTCGGCAGGCCCCCACGAGCAGTACTTC. It specifies CASSAGPHEQYF. The J gene is TRBJ2-7, the V gene TRBV6-2 or TRBV6-3, with D uncertain. V was clipped by 8 bases and J by 5 bases, with 13 bases between them. The CDR3 consists of 12 residues. Germline V gene sequence: CDR1 MNHEY, CDR2 SVGEGT.

The chain's CDR3 is CASSQDQSSGGGDEQFF. In nucleotides, the CDR3 is TGTGCCAGCAGCCAAGATCAATCGAGCGGGGGGGGAGATGAGCAGTTCTTC. The J gene is TRBJ2-1, the V gene TRBV3-1, with 10 positions matching TRBD2. V gave up 0 bases and J gave up 8 bases; unmatched junction bases: 10. CDR3 length: 17 residues. Germline CDR1 is LGHDT and CDR2 is YNNKEL (reference sequence).

Only a few counts were recorded for this clonotype. The rearrangement joins TRBV20-1 to TRBJ2-3, with D maybe TRBD2 (5 bases). The CDR3 contains 15 residues. Trimming shortened V by 3 bases and J by 3 bases, and 16 bases separated the two germline ends. The V gene's germline CDR1 is DFQATT and CDR2 SNEGSKA (reference sequence). CDR3 loop: CSASVGRGLTDTQYF. CDR3 DNA: TGCAGTGCTAGCGTAGGACGGGGATTGACAGATACGCAGTATTTT.

The chain joins TRBV14 to TRBJ2-2, with D unresolved. Trimming removed 3 bases from V and 1 base from J, with 6 bases in between. The CDR3 runs to 14 residues. Germline V gives CDR1 SGHDN, CDR2 FVKESK. CDR3 in amino acids: CASSHRLNTGELFF. As DNA, the CDR3 is TGTGCCAGCAGCCACAGGTTGAACACCGGGGAGCTGTTTTTT.

A few counts support this clonotype. The V call is TRBV30, the J call TRBJ2-1; perhaps TRBD2 as D (6 bases). Deletions cut 5 bases from V and 7 bases from J, with 18 bases between. CDR1 is GTSNPN and CDR2 is SVGIG in the germline V gene (reference sequence). The CDR3 has 14 amino acids. The CDR3 sequence: CAWALPGVINEQFF. CDR3 sequence (DNA): TGTGCCTGGGCCTTACCGGGGGTAATAAATGAGCAGTTCTTC.

This chain connects TRBV25-1 to TRBJ2-5; D possibly uses TRBD1 or TRBD2 (5 bases each). CDR3 size: 14 residues. Germline loops: CDR1 MGHDK, CDR2 SYGVNS. V was pared by 5 bases and J by 2 bases, with 12 bases between. CDR3 nucleotides: TGTGCCAGCAGTCACGGGACGATTCAAGAGACCCAGTACTTC. Translating it yields CASSHGTIQETQYF.